This record concerns one T cell receptor beta chain sequence. CD45RO-negative CD8 cells positively selected for CCR7 made up the naive population, which excluded terminally differentiated effector memory CD45RA+ cells. This sample stems from a study of shared clonotypes between healthy human individuals. Libraries were prepared by immunoSEQ multiplex PCR; TCRdb keeps only in-frame clonotypes and omits some of them. The data show approximately 2,200,000 clones, with 85% to 95% seen just once and under 2% held by the top ten. This sequence was found in a young man in good health. Some clones in this sample may be carry-over from other donors' samples. What was sequenced was naive CD8+ T cells from PBMCs.

This CDR3 is CASSFPTGDRITYNEQFF. The CDR3 DNA reads as TGTGCCAGCAGTTTCCCCACCGGGGACAGAATAACCTACAATGAGCAGTTCTTC. This chain connects TRBV28 to TRBJ2-1, with 7 bases that match TRBD1. The V and J ends lost 3 bases and 2 bases, in that order; junction bases with no gene match: 13. Germline lookup yields CDR1 MDHEN and CDR2 SYDVKM. The CDR3 contains 18 residues.